This T cell receptor beta chain was sequenced in a study of blood T cell repertoires in COVID-19. In the study overall: COVID-19 samples from acute and convalescent phases originated in the United States, Italy and Spain. The analysed material was cDNA or gDNA that came from T cells, B-cell-depleted T cells, or PBMCs.

In the authors' methods: From reference gene primer amplification, estimates of nucleated cell counts were derived. The data were produced by immunoSEQ multiplex PCR, yet TCRdb's version contains in-frame clones alone and is incomplete. The V and J calls and clone size were taken over from that table, and D and trimming were inferred from the DNA. The table has some 110,000 clones, around four fifths seen once. V was cut by 4 bases and J by 4 bases, with 16 bases left in between. Germline loops: CDR1 LGHNA, CDR2 YSLEER. CDR3 length: 16 residues. The source material was peripheral blood. The rearrangement joins TRBV4-3 to TRBJ2-2; D possibly corresponds to TRBD1 (6 bases). The sequence derives from a man in his fifties or sixties with active or convalescent COVID-19. The CDR3 nucleotides read TGCGCCAGCAGCCCGGGCAGGGGAACATCCACCGGGGAGCTGTTTTTT. Amino acids: CASSPGRGTSTGELFF.